Shown below are 19 T cell receptor beta chains from a single sample sequenced in a study of blood T cell repertoires in COVID-19. Measured with immunoSEQ multiplex PCR; TCRdb has only the in-frame clones, and not every one. Of roughly 100,000 clones listed, approximately 89% were seen once; the top ten hold 17%. Source material: peripheral blood. These receptors all come from a woman aged 80 or over in a cohort sampled during active COVID-19.

CDR3 sequence: CASSVGGTPGVEEQFF. CDR3 in DNA: TGTGCCAGCAGCGTAGGGGGGACTCCCGGGGTCGAAGAGCAGTTCTTC. The V gene is TRBV9, the J gene TRBJ2-1; D might be TRBD2 (6 bases). Looked up from germline, CDR1 is SGDLS and CDR2 is YYNGEE. The CDR3 covers 16 residues. Trimming stripped 0 bases from V and 10 bases from J, with 20 bases between.

The rearrangement joins TRBV27 to TRBJ2-2; TRBD2 is a possible D gene (5 bases). Between the trimmed V and J ends, which lost 4 bases and 7 bases, there was a span of 7 bases. Germline V gene lookup returns CDR1 MNHEY and CDR2 SMNVEV (reference sequence). This CDR3 is built from 12 residues. The CDR3: CASSWTGGELFF. CDR3 DNA sequence: TGTGCCAGCAGTTGGACTGGCGGGGAGCTGTTTTTT.

This clone is a singleton in its sample. The CDR3 region is CSVGDRAPGEQYF. Here the CDR3 DNA reads TGCAGCGTTGGGGACAGGGCCCCTGGGGAGCAGTACTTC. The gene calls are TRBV29-1 and TRBJ2-7; 9 bases line up with TRBD1. The germline V gene has CDR1 SQVTM and CDR2 ANQGSEA. J lost 7 bases, V lost 4 bases, and 8 bases had no gene match. The CDR3 is 13 residues long.

V is TRBV7-6 and J is TRBJ1-4, with TRBD1 matching over 10 bases. Looked up from germline, CDR1 is SGHVS and CDR2 is FNYEAQ. With V trimmed by 5 bases and J by 6 bases, 6 bases remained unmatched. The CDR3 totals 15 residues. The CDR3 loop is CASSQPGQGYEKLFF. The CDR3 region has the DNA TGTGCCAGCAGCCAACCGGGACAGGGGTATGAAAAACTGTTTTTT. The complete variable domain, with remaining parts taken from reference TRBV7-6 and TRBJ1-4, reads GAGVSQSPRYKVTKRGQDVALRCDPISGHVSLYWYRQALGQGPEFLTYFNYEAQQDKSGLPNDRFSAERPEGSISTLTIQRTEQRDSAMYRCASSQPGQGYEKLFFGSGTQLSVL.

The chain uses TRBV2 and TRBJ2-4, with TRBD1 as a possible D gene (6 bases). The ends were cut back, 3 bases at V and 1 base at J, with 13 bases in the middle. CDR1 is SNHLY, CDR2 FYNNEI, per germline. The CDR3 sequence is 16 residues long. The CDR3 loop is CASSENRAMAKNIQYF. The CDR3 nucleotides are TGTGCCAGCAGTGAGAACAGGGCTATGGCCAAAAACATTCAGTACTTC.

This chain joins TRBV7-9 and TRBJ1-3; 9 bases are a match to TRBD1. V trimming: 1 base; J trimming: 0 bases; junction bases outside the gene matches: 10. CDR3 length equals 19 residues. CDR1 and CDR2 (germline): SEHNR, FQNEAQ (reference sequence). As DNA, the CDR3 is TGTGCCAGCAGCTTAGTGGCGGGACAGGGACTCACCTCTGGAAACACCATATATTTT. The encoded protein is CASSLVAGQGLTSGNTIYF.

The CDR3 DNA follows: TGTGCCATCAGTGAAACGGAGGAACGGCTGTTTTTT. This codes for CAISETEERLFF. The genes are TRBV10-3 and TRBJ2-2; D might be TRBD2 (5 bases). Germline-derived CDR1 and CDR2 are ENHRY and SYGVKD. V lost 3 bases and J 13 bases, leaving 12 bases between the germline ends. This CDR3 is built from 12 residues.

This clone appeared once. The DNA of the CDR3 is TGTGCCAGCAGCCCCGGGACTAGCGGGAGGGCCTATGAGCAGTTCTTC. It translates to CASSPGTSGRAYEQFF. V is TRBV14 and J is TRBJ2-1; 16 positions match TRBD2. The CDR3 extends over 16 amino acids. With V trimmed by 4 bases and J by 8 bases, 5 bases remained unmatched. The germline V gene encodes CDR1 SGHDN and CDR2 FVKESK.

The rearrangement joins TRBV18 to TRBJ1-2; 7 bases agree with TRBD1. V lost 3 bases, J lost 3 bases, and 4 bases stayed unmatched. CDR3 size: 14 residues. Germline loops: CDR1 KGHSH, CDR2 LQKENI. The CDR3 loop is CASSPQGGDYGYTF. Written as DNA, the CDR3 is TGTGCCAGCTCACCGCAGGGGGGAGACTATGGCTACACCTTC.

The chain uses TRBV30 and TRBJ2-7; 9 bases line up with TRBD1. The V gene's germline CDR1 is GTSNPN and CDR2 SVGIG (reference sequence). V gave up 7 bases and J gave up 5 bases; unmatched junction bases: 6. This CDR3 comprises 12 residues. CDR3 sequence reads: CALTGTGNEQYF. The CDR3 coding sequence is TGTGCCTTAACCGGGACAGGGAACGAGCAGTACTTC.

J is TRBJ2-1 and V is TRBV6-5; 7 positions agree with TRBD2. CDR1 is MNHEY, CDR2 SVGAGI, per germline. The V gene end was trimmed by 3 bases and the J gene end by 3 bases; junction bases not matched to a gene: 8. This CDR3 spans 16 amino acids. The CDR3 spells CASSYGGWGGYNEQFF. CDR3 in DNA: TGTGCCAGCAGTTATGGAGGGTGGGGGGGCTACAATGAGCAGTTCTTC.

The CDR3 region has the DNA TGTGCCAGCAGTGAAGCCCAAGGACTAGCGCAAAACATTCAGTACTTC. Translation: CASSEAQGLAQNIQYF. The J gene is TRBJ2-4, the V gene TRBV2; 9 bases fit TRBD2. Per germline, CDR1 SNHLY and CDR2 FYNNEI. V gave up 0 bases and J gave up 5 bases; unmatched junction bases: 5. The CDR3 contains 16 residues.

This chain connects TRBV14 to TRBJ1-1, with a weak D call TRBD1 (6 bases). The CDR3 loop spans 12 amino acids. CDR1 SGHDN and CDR2 FVKESK come from the germline V gene. V dropped 2 bases and J dropped 9 bases, with 10 bases sitting between them. The CDR3 reads CASSQSGQKAFF. CDR3 nucleotides: TGTGCCAGCAGCCAAAGTGGACAGAAAGCTTTCTTT.

The V call is TRBV24-1, the J call TRBJ1-2; D remains unclear. CDR1 is KGHDR and CDR2 is SFDVKD in the germline V gene. The V gene lost 0 bases and the J gene lost 2 bases, with 6 bases spanning the gap. There are 14 residues in the CDR3. The CDR3 DNA sequence: TGTGCCACCAGTGATTTGGTGAGAAACTATGGCTACACCTTC. Its translation: CATSDLVRNYGYTF.

This chain connects TRBV19 to TRBJ2-7, with 7 bases aligning to TRBD1. The germline V gene encodes CDR1 LNHDA and CDR2 SQIVND (reference sequence). Trimming took 6 bases from V and 5 from J; bases not matched to a gene: 7. The CDR3 runs 13 residues. The CDR3 DNA sequence: TGTGCCAGTAGCATCCAGGGGGACCACGAGCAGTACTTC. This sequence encodes CASSIQGDHEQYF.

Only a few counts were recorded for this clone. This rearrangement joins TRBV9 to TRBJ1-1; D ambiguous. V lost 0 bases, J lost 3 bases, and 12 bases lay in between. CDR1 and CDR2 (germline): SGDLS, YYNGEE. The CDR3 runs 15 residues. In DNA, the CDR3 is TGTGCCAGCAGCGTAGGTCCGGGAAGCGACACTGAAGCTTTCTTT. It specifies CASSVGPGSDTEAFF.

This clone was found once. Sequence at one end of the junction differs from germline and may be a read error. This rearrangement joins TRBV11-2 to TRBJ1-3, with 7 nucleotides matching TRBD1. This CDR3 is 15 amino acids long. Germline V CDR1 and CDR2: SGHAT, FQNNGV. The CDR3 loop reads CASSARQGSGNTMYF. The CDR3 DNA sequence: TGTGCCAGCAGCGCCCGACAGGGTTCCGGAAACACCATGTATTTT. Based on the CDR3 plus reference TRBV11-2 and TRBJ1-3, the full variable domain is EAGVAQSPRYKIIEKRQSVAFWCNPISGHATLYWYQQILGQGPKLLIQFQNNGVVDDSQLPKDRFSAERLKGVDSTLKIQPAKLEDSAVYLCASSARQGSGNTMYFGEGSWLTVV.

The genes are TRBV6-6 and TRBJ2-5; TRBD2 might be the D (5 bases). Germline V gene sequence: CDR1 MNHNY, CDR2 SVGAGI (reference sequence). V was shortened by 4 bases and J by 5 bases, with 8 bases between the two germline ends. This CDR3 spans 12 amino acids. CDR3 DNA sequence: TGTGCCAGCAGTTCCGGACTGGAGACCCAGTACTTC. It yields the protein CASSSGLETQYF.

The V gene is TRBV5-1, the J gene TRBJ2-5; D remains unclear. Trimming left V 5 bases short and J 2 bases short, with 4 bases between. CDR1 and CDR2 (germline): SGHRS, YFSETQ. This CDR3 spans 11 amino acids. CDR3 residues: CASRQQETQYF. Written as DNA, the CDR3 is TGCGCCAGCAGGCAGCAAGAGACCCAGTACTTC.